This entry lists 7 T cell receptor beta chains sequenced from one sample in a study of T cell responses to AZD1222 COVID-19 vaccine. Profiling relied on immunoSEQ multiplex PCR, and the TCRdb table lists in-frame clones only, not all of them. The top ten clones hold 3.3% of a sample with some 150,000 clones, 92% of them seen once. This specimen was peripheral blood, taken 28 days after the second AZD1222 dose. All receptors come from an adult who received the AZD1222 COVID-19 vaccine.

The chain employs TRBV6-6 and TRBJ1-5, with TRBD1 as a possible D gene (6 bases). The CDR3 is 16 amino acids. Germline loops: CDR1 MNHNY, CDR2 SVGAGI (reference sequence). Trimming cost V 4 bases and J 2 bases, with 15 bases left between them. CDR3 in amino acids: CASSSGTNSGNQPQHF. Here the CDR3 DNA reads TGTGCCAGCAGTTCCGGGACAAACTCGGGCAATCAGCCCCAGCATTTT.

The chain links TRBV11-2 to TRBJ2-3; a possible D gene is TRBD2 (6 bases). Trimming cost V 2 bases and J 5 bases, with 14 bases left between them. CDR1 and CDR2 from the germline V gene are SGHAT and FQNNGV. This CDR3 spans 15 amino acids. CDR3 protein: CASSLTRAGRDTQYF. As DNA, the CDR3 is TGTGCCAGCAGCTTAACGAGAGCGGGTAGAGATACGCAGTATTTT.

The V gene is TRBV6-5, the J gene TRBJ2-1; a weak D match, TRBD1 (6 bases). V lost 7 bases and J lost 0, with 13 bases in between. Germline V lookup: CDR1 MNHEY, CDR2 SVGAGI. This CDR3 is built from 15 residues. The CDR3 coding sequence is TGTGCCAGCATTAACAGGGTGGACTCCTACAATGAGCAGTTCTTC. It translates to CASINRVDSYNEQFF.

This chain uses TRBV7-3 with TRBJ2-1; 9 bases fit TRBD2. From germline, CDR1 is SGHTA and CDR2 FQGTGA. V dropped 4 bases and J dropped 6; count of bases not matched to a gene: 7. The CDR3 has 15 amino acids. CDR3 in amino acids: CASSYRLAEFNEQFF. The CDR3 DNA reads as TGTGCCAGCAGCTACAGACTAGCGGAGTTCAATGAGCAGTTCTTC.

This chain connects TRBV7-6 to TRBJ2-7; 9 bases are a match to TRBD1. In germline, CDR1 is SGHVS, CDR2 FNYEAQ. Trimming cost V 1 base and J 3 bases; bases outside gene matches: 1. CDR3 length: 14 residues. The CDR3 DNA reads TGTGCCAGCAGCTTAGGGACAGGGGTCTACGAGCAGTACTTC. This translates into CASSLGTGVYEQYF.

This rearrangement joins TRBV10-3 to TRBJ2-7; 7 bases align to TRBD1. J gave up 3 bases and V 4 bases, and 6 bases lay outside the gene matches. Germline lookup yields CDR1 ENHRY and CDR2 SYGVKD. The CDR3 consists of 14 residues. This chain's CDR3 is CAISGNRDSYEQYF. CDR3 sequence (DNA): TGTGCCATCAGTGGAAACCGGGACAGCTACGAGCAGTACTTC.

This chain uses TRBV7-9 with TRBJ2-3; the D call may be TRBD1 or TRBD2 (5 bases each). CDR3 length: 18 amino acids. Deletions cut 8 bases from V and 1 base from J, with 25 bases between. Germline assignment: CDR1 SEHNR and CDR2 FQNEAQ (reference sequence). The chain's CDR3 is CASRGRDPANFRTDTQYF. CDR3 DNA sequence: TGTGCCAGCCGAGGCCGGGACCCCGCCAATTTCCGCACAGATACGCAGTATTTT.